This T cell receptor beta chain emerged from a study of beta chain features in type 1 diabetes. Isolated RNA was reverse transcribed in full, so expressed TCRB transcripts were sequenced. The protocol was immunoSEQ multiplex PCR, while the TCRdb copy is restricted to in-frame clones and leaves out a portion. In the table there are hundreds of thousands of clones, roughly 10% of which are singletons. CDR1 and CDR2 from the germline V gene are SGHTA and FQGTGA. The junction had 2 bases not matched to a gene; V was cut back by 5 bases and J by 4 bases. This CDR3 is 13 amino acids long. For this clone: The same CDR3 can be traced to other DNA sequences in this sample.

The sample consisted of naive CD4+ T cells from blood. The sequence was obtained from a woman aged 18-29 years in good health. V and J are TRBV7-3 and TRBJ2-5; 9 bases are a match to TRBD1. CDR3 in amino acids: CASSRDRAETQYF. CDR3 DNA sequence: TGTGCCAGCAGCCGGGACAGGGCAGAGACCCAGTACTTC.